These 18 T cell receptor beta chains originate from one sample sequenced in a study of T cell clones after liver transplantation (dated by TCRdb to between 2017 and 2020). Libraries were constructed by the immunoSEQ multiplex PCR assay. The table comes from immuneACCESS by way of TCRdb, which keeps in-frame sequences with V and J called. Part of the clones is missing from these tables; in studies checked, under half for an unresolved V gene and the rest for unknown reasons. The table for this sample lists about 75,000 clones; about 85% of them were counted only once. The ten biggest clones cover 2% to 2.5% of the sample. The source material was CD4+ T cells from blood, sampled about 50 months after liver transplant. The receptor source for this set is a human patient who received a liver transplant. Following a transplant, a fraction of the T cells may be traceable to the graft donor.

The chain joins TRBV4-2 to TRBJ2-1, with D possibly TRBD2 on 5 matching bases. The V end lost 9 bases, the J end lost 6 bases, and 12 bases lay between the germline ends. Germline CDR1 is LGHNA and CDR2 is YNFKEQ. CDR3 length: 12 residues. CDR3 sequence reads: CASQDSANEQFF. CDR3 coding DNA: TGTGCCAGTCAGGACTCCGCCAATGAGCAGTTCTTC.

The chain carries TRBV7-9 and TRBJ1-6; tentative D call: TRBD1 (5 bases). The V end lost 3 bases, the J end lost 12 bases, and 6 bases lay between the germline ends. The germline CDR1 and CDR2 sequences are SEHNR and FQNEAQ (reference sequence). The CDR3 runs to 11 residues. CDR3 sequence reads: CASSFTGPLHF. CDR3 DNA: TGTGCCAGCAGCTTTACAGGACCCCTCCACTTT.

This rearrangement joins TRBV7-2 to TRBJ1-5, with D perhaps matching TRBD1 (5 bases). The CDR3 loop spans 12 amino acids. Germline lookup yields CDR1 SGHTA and CDR2 FQGNSA. V lost 4 bases and J 9 bases, leaving 10 bases between the germline ends. The CDR3 here is CASSSPGGPQHF. The CDR3 region has the DNA TGTGCCAGCAGCTCCCCCGGGGGGCCCCAGCATTTT.

The genes are TRBV4-3 and TRBJ2-5; D might be TRBD1 (6 bases). The ends were cut back, 1 base at V and 2 bases at J, with 14 bases in the middle. Germline V CDR1 and CDR2: LGHNA, YSLEER. The CDR3 is made up of 16 amino acids. The CDR3 coding sequence is TGCGCCAGCAGCCAAGGGGACACTCCAGCACAAGAGACCCAGTACTTC. Amino acid sequence: CASSQGDTPAQETQYF.

The chain has TRBV18 and TRBJ2-3; D unresolved. CDR3 length: 12 residues. Trimming shortened V by 1 base and J by 5 bases, and 4 bases separated the two germline ends. The germline CDR1 and CDR2 sequences are KGHSH and LQKENI. CDR3 region: CASSPREDTQYF. The CDR3, as DNA: TGTGCCAGCTCACCACGGGAAGATACGCAGTATTTT. Based on the CDR3 plus reference TRBV18 and TRBJ2-3, the full variable domain is NAGVMQNPRHLVRRRGQEARLRCSPMKGHSHVYWYRQLPEEGLKFMVYLQKENIIDESGMPKERFSAEFPKEGPSILRIQQVVRGDSAAYFCASSPREDTQYFGPGTRLTVL.

This rearrangement joins TRBV9 to TRBJ1-5, with D perhaps matching TRBD1 (6 bases). Trimming removed 0 bases from V and 2 bases from J, with 6 bases in between. Germline-derived CDR1 and CDR2 are SGDLS and YYNGEE. CDR3 size: 14 residues. The CDR3 protein is CASSVGTGNQPQHF. In nucleotides, the CDR3 is TGTGCCAGCAGCGTAGGGACAGGCAATCAGCCCCAGCATTTT.

This clone was observed a single time. V usage is TRBV7-2 and J usage is TRBJ2-7; D uncertain. The CDR3 is 14 amino acids. Between the trimmed V and J ends, which lost 1 base and 2 bases, there was a span of 9 bases. The V gene's germline CDR1 is SGHTA and CDR2 FQGNSA. The CDR3 DNA is TGTGCCAGCAGCTTAGGGTGCAGGCCCTACGAGCAGTACTTC. Protein product: CASSLGCRPYEQYF.

The chain combines TRBV27 with TRBJ1-2; 7 bases line up with TRBD1. Germline V gene sequence: CDR1 MNHEY, CDR2 SMNVEV (reference sequence). The CDR3 is 14 residues long. The ends lost 3 bases at V and 7 bases at J; junction bases unmatched: 8. CDR3 loop: CASSFRGTEGGYTF. The DNA for the CDR3 is TGTGCCAGCAGTTTCAGGGGGACAGAGGGTGGCTACACCTTC.

This sequence joins TRBV5-8 and TRBJ1-4; D is uncertain. Trimming stripped 0 bases from V and 7 bases from J, with 13 bases between. Germline CDR1 and CDR2: SGHTS and YDEGEE. This CDR3 spans 15 amino acids. The CDR3 sequence is CASSLVWNSGEKLFF. The CDR3 DNA reads TGTGCCAGCAGCTTGGTTTGGAACTCAGGTGAAAAACTGTTTTTT.

The chain couples TRBV10-3 to TRBJ1-1, with no clear D. The CDR3 length is 13 residues. CDR1 is ENHRY, CDR2 SYGVKD, per germline. Trimming pared 3 bases from V and 6 bases from J, leaving 11 bases between. The CDR3 sequence: CAISDSTRSEAFF. The CDR3 coding sequence is TGTGCCATCAGTGACTCGACACGATCTGAAGCTTTCTTT.

V and J are TRBV5-1 and TRBJ1-4, with D unclear. Trimming left V 1 base short and J 4 bases short, with 11 bases between. Germline values: CDR1 SGHRS, CDR2 YFSETQ. The CDR3 has 15 residues. CDR3 nucleotide sequence: TGCGCCAGCAGCTTGCTGGCCCTGGGTAATGAAAAACTGTTTTTT. It specifies CASSLLALGNEKLFF. The full variable domain, its missing parts supplied by reference TRBV5-1 and TRBJ1-4, is KAGVTQTPRYLIKTRGQQVTLSCSPISGHRSVSWYQQTPGQGLQFLFEYFSETQRNKGNFPGRFSGRQFSNSRSEMNVSTLELGDSALYLCASSLLALGNEKLFFGSGTQLSVL.

This clone appeared a single time. This same CDR3 is encoded by further DNA sequences in the sample. The chain joins TRBV5-1 to TRBJ2-5; D is unclear. Germline V gene lookup returns CDR1 SGHRS and CDR2 YFSETQ. Trimming stripped 1 base from V and 5 bases from J, with 9 bases between. The CDR3 runs to 13 residues. The CDR3 coding sequence is TGCGCCAGCAGCTTGACTTTAGGGGAGACCCAGTACTTC. Protein: CASSLTLGETQYF. The whole variable domain, remainder taken from reference TRBV5-1 and TRBJ2-5, is KAGVTQTPRYLIKTRGQQVTLSCSPISGHRSVSWYQQTPGQGLQFLFEYFSETQRNKGNFPGRFSGRQFSNSRSEMNVSTLELGDSALYLCASSLTLGETQYFGPGTRLLVL.

This CDR3 is CASSLSAGANTGELFF. The CDR3 region has the DNA TGTGCCAGCAGCTTATCCGCGGGGGCGAACACCGGGGAGCTGTTTTTT. V gene TRBV7-6 combines with J gene TRBJ2-2, with 7 bases that match TRBD2. This CDR3 has 16 amino acids. The V segment lost 2 bases and the J segment 0 bases; nucleotides outside the gene matches: 3. Germline V gene sequence: CDR1 SGHVS, CDR2 FNYEAQ. Variable domain in full (rest from reference TRBV7-6 and TRBJ2-2): GAGVSQSPRYKVTKRGQDVALRCDPISGHVSLYWYRQALGQGPEFLTYFNYEAQQDKSGLPNDRFSAERPEGSISTLTIQRTEQRDSAMYRCASSLSAGANTGELFFGEGSRLTVL.

The rearrangement uses TRBV7-3 and TRBJ2-4; TRBD1 agrees at 8 bases. Germline-derived CDR1 and CDR2 are SGHTA and FQGTGA. V lost 2 bases, J lost 8 bases, and 2 bases stayed unmatched. The CDR3 has 13 amino acids. CDR3 sequence reads: CASSLGQGDIQYF. CDR3 in DNA: TGTGCCAGCAGCTTAGGACAGGGCGACATTCAGTACTTC.

The chain has TRBV9 and TRBJ2-1, with 8 bases lining up with TRBD1. Germline V gene data show CDR1 as SGDLS and CDR2 as YYNGEE. The CDR3 is 14 amino acids. J was trimmed by 8 bases and V by 4 bases; bases with no gene match: 8. This CDR3 is CASSTATGEYEQFF. For the CDR3, the DNA is TGTGCCAGCAGCACCGCGACAGGGGAATATGAGCAGTTCTTC.

This clone came up a few times. The gene calls are TRBV7-8 and TRBJ1-2; D is possibly TRBD1 (5 bases). This CDR3 is 13 amino acids long. Germline values: CDR1 SGHVS, CDR2 FQNEAQ. Trimming pared 6 bases from V and 8 bases from J, leaving 16 bases between. The CDR3 loop reads CASSIGAPHGYTF. The CDR3 DNA reads as TGTGCCAGCAGTATCGGGGCCCCCCACGGCTACACCTTC.

The rearrangement joins TRBV27 to TRBJ2-7; 9 positions match TRBD2. CDR1 and CDR2 (germline): MNHEY, SMNVEV (reference sequence). Trimming at V came to 3 bases and at J to 5 bases, leaving 8 bases not matched to a gene. The CDR3 is 15 residues long. The CDR3 sequence: CASSFEQRGVDEQYF. The CDR3 nucleotides are TGTGCCAGCAGTTTTGAACAGCGGGGGGTCGACGAGCAGTACTTC.

The chain links TRBV11-2 to TRBJ2-2; TRBD2 agrees at 12 bases. Per the germline V gene, CDR1 is SGHAT and CDR2 is FQNNGV. V was clipped by 4 bases and J by 5 bases; unmatched bases: 5. The CDR3 covers 16 residues. DNA of the CDR3: TGTGCCAGCAGCTCTAGCGGGGGGGCCGAAACCGGGGAGCTGTTTTTT. As protein: CASSSSGGAETGELFF.